The present T cell receptor (beta chain) was sequenced within a study of T cell responses to AZD1222 COVID-19 vaccine. Overall study results and limits: Donors were mostly white British, more females; clonal diversity possibly underestimated. Sampling captured repertoires only after the peak T cell response. Only 5 or 6 individuals given AZD1222 were seropositive at baseline. Spike as a whole was targeted by vaccine-associated CD4 TCRs, dominant at 160-218 and 743-854.

Using immunoSEQ multiplex PCR, the repertoire was profiled, and TCRdb retains in-frame clones only, with some absent. This sample yields around 120,000 clones, of which about 89% are seen a single time; approximately 6.5% belongs to the top ten. Trimming stripped 2 bases from V and 3 bases from J, with 8 bases between. This CDR3 region has 13 residues. The germline V gene encodes CDR1 SGDLS and CDR2 YYNGEE. About this clone: Its matching antigen is unknown.

This chain connects TRBV9 to TRBJ2-5; D gene unclear. The sequence was collected from an adult who received the AZD1222 COVID-19 vaccine. The material was peripheral blood, obtained 28 days after the second AZD1222 dose. The CDR3 is CASSVRGEETQYF. Here the CDR3 DNA reads TGTGCCAGCAGCGTCCGTGGGGAAGAGACCCAGTACTTC.